The clone carrying this TCR beta chain was seen more than once but under ten times. Its antigen is not known. TCRdb keeps only in-frame clones here, not all; method: immunoSEQ multiplex PCR. Here the sample spans around 60,000 clones, about nine tenths being singletons. V was cut by 2 bases and J by 0 bases, with 8 bases left in between. Germline CDR1 is SGHVS and CDR2 is FNYEAQ. This CDR3 has 15 amino acids. The sample originates from a study of OX40 agonist ivuxolimab in advanced cancers. Study observations and caveats: Antigen specificity remained undetermined for the expanded peripheral T cells. Averaging showed that CD8+ T cells had more expanded clones than CD4+ did.

This sequence was found in an adult with an advanced solid tumor such as melanoma, head and neck, liver or kidney cancer. This sequence joins TRBV7-6 and TRBJ2-1; D is perhaps TRBD1 (5 bases). The starting material was CD4+ or CD8+ T cells sorted from blood, obtained in a trial of the OX40 agonist ivuxolimab. CDR3 coding DNA: TGTGCCAGCAGCTTACAGGGAACCTCCTACAATGAGCAGTTCTTC. The encoded protein is CASSLQGTSYNEQFF.